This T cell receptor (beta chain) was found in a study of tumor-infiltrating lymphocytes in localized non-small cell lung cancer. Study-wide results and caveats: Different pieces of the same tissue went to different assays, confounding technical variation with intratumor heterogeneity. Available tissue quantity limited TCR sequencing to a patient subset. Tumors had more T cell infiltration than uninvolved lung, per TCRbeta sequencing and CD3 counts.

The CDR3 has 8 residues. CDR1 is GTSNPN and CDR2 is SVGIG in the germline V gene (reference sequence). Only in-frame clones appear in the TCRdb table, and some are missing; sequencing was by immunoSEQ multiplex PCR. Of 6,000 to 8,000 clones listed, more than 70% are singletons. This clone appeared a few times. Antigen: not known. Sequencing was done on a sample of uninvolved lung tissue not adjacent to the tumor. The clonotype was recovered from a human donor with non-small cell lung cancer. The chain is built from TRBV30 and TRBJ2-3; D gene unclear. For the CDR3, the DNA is TGTGCTGCAGATACGCAGTATTTT. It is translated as CAADTQYF. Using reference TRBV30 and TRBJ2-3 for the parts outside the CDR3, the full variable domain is SQTIHQWPATLVQPVGSPLSLECTVEGTSNPNLYWYRQAAGRGLQLLFYSVGIGQISSEVPQNLSASRPQDRQFILSSKKLLLSDSGFYLCAADTQYFGPGTRLTVL.